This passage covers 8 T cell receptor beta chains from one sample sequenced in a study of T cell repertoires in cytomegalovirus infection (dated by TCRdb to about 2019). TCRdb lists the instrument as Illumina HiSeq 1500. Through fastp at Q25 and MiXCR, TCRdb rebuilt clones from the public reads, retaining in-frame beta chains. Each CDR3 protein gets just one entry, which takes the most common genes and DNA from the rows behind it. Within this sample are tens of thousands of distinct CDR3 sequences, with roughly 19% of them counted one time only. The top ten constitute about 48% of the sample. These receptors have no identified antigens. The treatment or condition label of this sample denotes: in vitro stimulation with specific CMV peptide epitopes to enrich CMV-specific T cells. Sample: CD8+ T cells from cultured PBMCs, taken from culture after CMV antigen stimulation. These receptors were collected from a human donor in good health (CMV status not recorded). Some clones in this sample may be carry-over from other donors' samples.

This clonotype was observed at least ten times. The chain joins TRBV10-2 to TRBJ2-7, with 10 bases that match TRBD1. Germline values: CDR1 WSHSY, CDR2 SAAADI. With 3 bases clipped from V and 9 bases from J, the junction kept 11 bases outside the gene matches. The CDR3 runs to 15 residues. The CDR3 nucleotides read TGCGCCAGCAGTGAACTACGGGGACAGGGGTTAGCGCAGTACTTC. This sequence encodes CASSELRGQGLAQYF.

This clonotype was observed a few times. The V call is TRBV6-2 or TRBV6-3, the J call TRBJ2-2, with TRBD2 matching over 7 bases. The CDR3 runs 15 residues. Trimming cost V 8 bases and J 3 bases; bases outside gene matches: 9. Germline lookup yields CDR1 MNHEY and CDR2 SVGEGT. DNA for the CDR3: TGTGCCAGCTCTTACCAGGGAGGGGACACCGGGGAGCTGTTTTTT. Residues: CASSYQGGDTGELFF.

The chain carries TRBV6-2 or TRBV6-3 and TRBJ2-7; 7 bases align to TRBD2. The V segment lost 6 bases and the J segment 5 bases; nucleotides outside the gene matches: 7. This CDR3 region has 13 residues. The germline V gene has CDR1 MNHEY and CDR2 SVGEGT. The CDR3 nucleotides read TGTGCCAGCAGCCTCTTGACTAGCAACGAGCAGTACTTC. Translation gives CASSLLTSNEQYF.

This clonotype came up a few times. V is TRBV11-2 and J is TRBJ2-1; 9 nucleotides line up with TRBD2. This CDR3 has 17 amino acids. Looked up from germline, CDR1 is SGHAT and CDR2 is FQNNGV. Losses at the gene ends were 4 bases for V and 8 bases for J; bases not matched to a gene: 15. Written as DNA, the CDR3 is TGTGCCAGCAGCTCCCCTGTAAGGCGGGAGGGCCAGGATGAGCAGTTCTTC. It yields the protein CASSSPVRREGQDEQFF.

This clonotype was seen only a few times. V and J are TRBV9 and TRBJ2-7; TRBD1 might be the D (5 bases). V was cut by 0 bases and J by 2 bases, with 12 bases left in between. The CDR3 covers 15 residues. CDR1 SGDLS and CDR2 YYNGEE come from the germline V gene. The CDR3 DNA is TGTGCCAGCAGCGTAGGGGAACAGGCGACCTACGAGCAGTACTTC. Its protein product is CASSVGEQATYEQYF.

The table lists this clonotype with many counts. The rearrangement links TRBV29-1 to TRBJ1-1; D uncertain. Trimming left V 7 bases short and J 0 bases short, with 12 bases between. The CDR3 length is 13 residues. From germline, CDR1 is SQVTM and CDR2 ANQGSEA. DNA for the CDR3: TGCAGCGCCAGTCAACAGTTGAACACTGAAGCTTTCTTT. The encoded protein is CSASQQLNTEAFF.

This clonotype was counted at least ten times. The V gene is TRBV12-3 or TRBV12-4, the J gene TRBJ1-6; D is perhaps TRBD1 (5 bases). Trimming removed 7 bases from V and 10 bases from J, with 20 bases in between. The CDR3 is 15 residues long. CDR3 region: CASTYSGGLESPLHF. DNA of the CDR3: TGTGCCAGCACCTACTCTGGGGGGTTAGAATCACCCCTCCACTTT.

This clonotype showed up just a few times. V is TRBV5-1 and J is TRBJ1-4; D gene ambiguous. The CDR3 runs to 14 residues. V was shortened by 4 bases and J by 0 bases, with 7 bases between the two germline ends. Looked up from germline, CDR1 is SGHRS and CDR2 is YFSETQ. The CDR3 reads CASSPGSTNEKLFF. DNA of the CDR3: TGCGCCAGCAGCCCCGGTTCAACTAATGAAAAACTGTTTTTT.